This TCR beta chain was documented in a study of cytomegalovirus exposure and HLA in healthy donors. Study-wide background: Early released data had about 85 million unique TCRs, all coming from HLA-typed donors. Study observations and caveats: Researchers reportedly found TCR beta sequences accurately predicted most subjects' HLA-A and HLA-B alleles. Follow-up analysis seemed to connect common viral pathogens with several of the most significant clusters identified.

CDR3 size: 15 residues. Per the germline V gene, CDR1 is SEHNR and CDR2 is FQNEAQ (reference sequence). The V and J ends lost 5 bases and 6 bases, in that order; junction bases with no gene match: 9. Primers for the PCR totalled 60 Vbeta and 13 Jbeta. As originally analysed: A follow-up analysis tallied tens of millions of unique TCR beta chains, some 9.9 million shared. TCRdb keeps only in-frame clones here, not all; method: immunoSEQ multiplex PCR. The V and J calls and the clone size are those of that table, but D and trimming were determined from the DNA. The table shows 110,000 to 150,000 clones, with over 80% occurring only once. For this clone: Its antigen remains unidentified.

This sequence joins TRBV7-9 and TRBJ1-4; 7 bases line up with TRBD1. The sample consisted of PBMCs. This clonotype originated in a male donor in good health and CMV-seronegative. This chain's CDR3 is CASSLGQVFHEKLFF. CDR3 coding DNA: TGTGCCAGCAGCCTCGGACAGGTCTTCCATGAAAAACTGTTTTTT.